The 16 T cell receptor beta chains given below trace back to one sample, sequenced in a study of OX40 agonist ivuxolimab in advanced cancers. Sequencing used immunoSEQ multiplex PCR; TCRdb keeps in-frame clones, though not all of them. Of tens of thousands of clones listed, roughly 90% were seen once; the top ten hold under 8%. The sample consisted of CD4+ or CD8+ T cells sorted from blood, taken in a trial of the OX40 agonist ivuxolimab. These receptors were collected from an adult with an advanced solid tumor such as melanoma, head and neck, liver or kidney cancer.

The chain combines TRBV9 with TRBJ1-2; 9 nucleotides align to TRBD1. The CDR3 has 13 residues. The trim removed 3 bases at V and 8 bases at J, leaving 5 bases unmatched. CDR1 is SGDLS and CDR2 is YYNGEE in the germline V gene. Written as DNA, the CDR3 is TGTGCCAGCAGCGCGGACAGGGGTCGGGGCTACACCTTC. Its protein is CASSADRGRGYTF.

The chain combines TRBV9 with TRBJ2-1, with TRBD2 matching over 9 bases. The CDR3 totals 14 residues. The ends lost 3 bases at V and 7 bases at J; junction bases unmatched: 5. Germline CDR1 SGDLS, CDR2 YYNGEE. For the CDR3, the DNA is TGTGCCAGCAGCGCCGGGACTAGCAGAAATGAGCAGTTCTTC. Its translation: CASSAGTSRNEQFF.

The CDR3 loop is CASSLGQPWGYTF. The CDR3 nucleotides read TGTGCCAGCAGCTTGGGACAGCCGTGGGGCTACACCTTC. This chain links TRBV5-8 with TRBJ1-2; a possible D gene is TRBD1 (5 bases). With 0 bases removed from V and 8 bases from J, the gap between germline ends came to 11 bases. CDR1 and CDR2 from the germline V gene are SGHTS and YDEGEE. This CDR3 is built from 13 residues.

The chain recombines TRBV29-1 with TRBJ1-1; 10 bases fit TRBD1. Germline trimming cut 4 bases from V and 5 bases from J; bases unmatched to any gene: 7. This CDR3 spans 14 amino acids. Germline lookup yields CDR1 SQVTM and CDR2 ANQGSEA. CDR3 amino acids: CSVVSDRGRTEAFF. CDR3 in DNA: TGCAGCGTTGTCAGTGACAGGGGGCGAACTGAAGCTTTCTTT.

V and J are TRBV7-3 and TRBJ2-1; no definite D call. The germline gives CDR1 SGHTA, CDR2 FQGTGA. Trimming shortened V by 5 bases and J by 5 bases, and 10 bases separated the two germline ends. CDR3 size: 13 residues. CDR3 nucleotides: TGTGCCAGCAGCCCTAACGCGAACAATGAGCAGTTCTTC. Protein product: CASSPNANNEQFF.

The rearrangement joins TRBV6-1 to TRBJ2-7; no firm D call. V was pared by 1 base and J by 1 base, with 11 bases between. Germline-derived CDR1 and CDR2 are MNHNS and SASEGT. The CDR3 extends over 15 amino acids. The chain's CDR3 is CASSEVSGQSYEQYF. The CDR3 DNA sequence: TGTGCCAGCAGTGAAGTGTCAGGCCAATCCTACGAGCAGTACTTC.

J is TRBJ1-2 and V is TRBV21-1; the D call of TRBD1 is as the table states it, not checked on the DNA. TRBV21-1 is shown as a pseudogene. This CDR3 has 15 residues. CDR3 sequence reads: CAKTTGTGFPDGYTF. The CDR3 DNA reads TGTGCCAAAACCACCGGGACAGGTTTTCCGGATGGCTACACCTTC.

The chain couples TRBV11-2 to TRBJ2-1, with TRBD2 matching 8 bases. The CDR3 contains 18 residues. Germline CDR1 SGHAT, CDR2 FQNNGV. V lost 1 base to trimming and J lost 5 bases; unmatched junction nucleotides: 13. CDR3 amino acids: CASSLALRGGRPDNEQFF. CDR3 bases: TGTGCCAGCAGCTTAGCCCTGAGGGGCGGGAGGCCAGACAATGAGCAGTTCTTC. Full variable domain (rest looked up from reference TRBV11-2 and TRBJ2-1): EAGVAQSPRYKIIEKRQSVAFWCNPISGHATLYWYQQILGQGPKLLIQFQNNGVVDDSQLPKDRFSAERLKGVDSTLKIQPAKLEDSAVYLCASSLALRGGRPDNEQFFGPGTRLTVL.

The chain couples TRBV19 to TRBJ2-5; D is ambiguous. The V end lost 5 bases, the J end lost 4 bases, and 11 bases lay between the germline ends. This CDR3 region has 13 residues. Germline V gene data show CDR1 as LNHDA and CDR2 as SQIVND (reference sequence). This CDR3 reads CASSPRILETQYF. The DNA of the CDR3 is TGTGCCAGTAGTCCCCGCATACTAGAGACCCAGTACTTC.

The chain's CDR3 is CAWHTGLNEKLFF. CDR3 coding DNA: TGTGCCTGGCACACAGGGTTAAATGAAAAACTGTTTTTT. The rearrangement uses TRBV30 and TRBJ1-4; TRBD1 is a possible D gene (6 bases). Trimming took off 5 bases at V and 5 bases at J, with 12 bases between the two ends. Germline CDR1 GTSNPN, CDR2 SVGIG (reference sequence). The CDR3 runs to 13 residues.

V usage is TRBV6-1 and J usage is TRBJ1-1, with a tentative D call TRBD1 (5 bases). The V end was cut by 2 bases, the J end by 2 bases, with 12 bases between. The CDR3 sequence is 15 residues long. The germline gives CDR1 MNHNS, CDR2 SASEGT. DNA of the CDR3: TGTGCCAGCAGTGAAAGAAGGGGAGGAAACACTGAAGCTTTCTTT. Translated: CASSERRGGNTEAFF.

The chain recombines TRBV4-1 with TRBJ1-1; TRBD1 matches 9 bases. The V gene end was trimmed by 3 bases and the J gene end by 5 bases; junction bases not matched to a gene: 10. In germline, CDR1 is MGHRA, CDR2 YSYEKL. The CDR3 consists of 16 residues. The CDR3 coding sequence is TGCGCCAGCAGCCATGAAACAGGGACAGGGAAGACTGAAGCTTTCTTT. Translated, it gives CASSHETGTGKTEAFF.

This chain's CDR3 is CASSAYGKTYGYTF. CDR3 sequence (DNA): TGTGCCAGCAGTGCTTACGGAAAGACCTATGGCTACACCTTC. The chain employs TRBV6-9 and TRBJ1-2; the D is unclear. Germline CDR1 reads MNHGY; CDR2 reads SVAAGI. The CDR3 has 14 amino acids. The V and J ends lost 5 bases and 4 bases respectively, with 14 bases between them.

The chain couples TRBV5-1 to TRBJ2-2; no firm D call. The CDR3 has 14 residues. Germline lookup yields CDR1 SGHRS and CDR2 YFSETQ. V shed 4 bases and J shed 2 bases, with 9 bases lying between them. The chain's CDR3 is CASSAQVNTGELFF. As DNA, the CDR3 is TGCGCCAGCAGCGCCCAGGTTAACACCGGGGAGCTGTTTTTT.

V and J are TRBV5-1 and TRBJ2-2; D remains unclear. CDR1 and CDR2 from the germline V gene are SGHRS and YFSETQ. V lost 10 bases to trimming and J lost 6 bases, with 13 bases between them. This CDR3 spans 12 amino acids. CDR3 loop: CASRVGSGELFF. DNA for the CDR3: TGCGCCTCCCGGGTGGGGTCCGGGGAGCTGTTTTTT.

The rearrangement uses TRBV5-1 and TRBJ2-7, with 9 nucleotides matching TRBD1. Germline V gene sequence: CDR1 SGHRS, CDR2 YFSETQ. V was clipped by 2 bases and J by 1 base; unmatched bases: 7. This CDR3 comprises 16 residues. The CDR3 region has the DNA TGCGCCAGCAGCTTCCAACTGACAGGGGGTTCCTACGAGCAGTACTTC. It specifies CASSFQLTGGSYEQYF.